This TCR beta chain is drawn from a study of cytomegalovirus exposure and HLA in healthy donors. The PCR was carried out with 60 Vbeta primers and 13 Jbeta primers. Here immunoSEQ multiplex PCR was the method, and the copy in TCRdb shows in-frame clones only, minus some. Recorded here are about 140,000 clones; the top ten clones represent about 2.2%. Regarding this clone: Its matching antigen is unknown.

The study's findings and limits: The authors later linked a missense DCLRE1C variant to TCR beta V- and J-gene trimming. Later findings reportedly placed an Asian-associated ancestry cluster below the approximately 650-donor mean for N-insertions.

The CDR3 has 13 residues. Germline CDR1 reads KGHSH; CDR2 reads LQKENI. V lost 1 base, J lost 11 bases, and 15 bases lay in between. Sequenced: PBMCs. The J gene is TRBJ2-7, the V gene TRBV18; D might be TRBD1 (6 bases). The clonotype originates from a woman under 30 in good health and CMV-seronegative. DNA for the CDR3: TGTGCCAGCTCACCACAAGTCGATGCAGGGGAGTACTTC. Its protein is CASSPQVDAGEYF. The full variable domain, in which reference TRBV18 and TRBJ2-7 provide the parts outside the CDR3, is NAGVMQNPRHLVRRRGQEARLRCSPMKGHSHVYWYRQLPEEGLKFMVYLQKENIIDESGMPKERFSAEFPKEGPSILRIQQVVRGDSAAYFCASSPQVDAGEYFGPGTRLTVT.